This T cell receptor beta chain was obtained from a study of monozygotic twins with inflammatory bowel disease. Study observations and caveats: Healthy twins showed more clonotype sharing with others than IBD patients, especially patients with disease activity.

Per germline, CDR1 KGHSH and CDR2 LQKENI. The CDR3 is 15 residues long. Points on this clonotype: The antigen is unknown.

Every TCR library consumed around 3,300 ng of total RNA. TCRdb re-called the 5' RACE reads; every CDR3 protein appears as one record, without DNA. The listing contains approximately 330,000 distinct CDR3 sequences. This sequence was found in a human donor with ulcerative colitis or Crohn's disease, or a healthy co-twin of an affected twin (not recorded which). The chain is built from TRBV18 and TRBJ1-1; checking the TCRdb D call of TRBD1 is not possible without DNA. Sequenced material: blood. CDR3: CASSPLPGMDTEAFF. Complete variable domain (other parts from reference TRBV18 and TRBJ1-1): NAGVMQNPRHLVRRRGQEARLRCSPMKGHSHVYWYRQLPEEGLKFMVYLQKENIIDESGMPKERFSAEFPKEGPSILRIQQVVRGDSAAYFCASSPLPGMDTEAFFGQGTRLTVV.